This T cell receptor (beta chain) was found in a study of cytomegalovirus exposure and HLA in healthy donors. The primer mix had 60 Vbeta and 13 Jbeta primers. The table came from immunoSEQ multiplex PCR; TCRdb's copy has only in-frame clones and leaves some out. This table holds approximately 46,000 clones. The study's findings and limits: It was shown in a later analysis that HLA-associated TCR beta chains were more clonally expanded than other, equally common chains. In a later analysis, the majority of CMV-associated beta chains seemingly showed HLA restriction.

From germline, CDR1 is GTSNPN and CDR2 SVGIG (reference sequence). The CDR3 length is 13 residues. Deletions cut 4 bases from V and 5 bases from J, with 11 bases between. For this clone: Antigen: not known.

This TCR derives from a male donor in good health and CMV-seronegative. Input material: PBMCs. This chain uses TRBV30 with TRBJ2-2; TRBD1 might be the D (6 bases). The CDR3 region is CAWKWTVTGELFF. In DNA, the CDR3 is TGTGCCTGGAAATGGACAGTGACCGGGGAGCTGTTTTTT.